This T cell receptor beta chain is drawn from a study of T-cell memory formation after mild COVID-19. Background on the study: TCR clusters were largely donor specific.

The J segment lost 1 base and the V segment lost 9 bases, leaving 4 bases of the junction unmatched. The CDR3 consists of 13 residues. The germline V gene has CDR1 LNHDA and CDR2 SQIVND (reference sequence). Each CDR3 protein gets one entry after TCRdb re-called the 5' RACE reads with MiXCR. The sample holds about 130,000 distinct CDR3 sequences, 25% seen once. Points from the study as a whole: The pre-infection memory compartment contained some responding clones, suggesting cross-reactive memory joined.

Regarding this clonotype: The antigen is undetermined.

What was sequenced was PBMCs or a T cell subset sorted from them (not recorded which). The source is an adult woman who had mild COVID-19 (a few samples of this study predate the infection). Cell type and time point are not known. The rearrangement uses TRBV19 and TRBJ1-1; 8 nucleotides align to TRBD1. This chain's CDR3 is CASLTGGNTEAFF. The DNA for the CDR3 is TGTGCCAGCCTAACAGGGGGGAACACTGAAGCTTTCTTT.